This is a list of T cell receptor beta chains from one sample in a study of blood T cell repertoires in COVID-19. The table came from immunoSEQ multiplex PCR; TCRdb's copy has only in-frame clones and leaves some out. The sample contains fewer than 350,000 clones, about 85% of which appear only once. Sequenced sample: PBMCs or T cells enriched from blood (not recorded which). The receptors originated from a woman in her twenties or thirties who had been exposed to COVID-19. CDR3s include the opening cysteine and the closing phenylalanine or tryptophan. Each record gives: D gene, J gene, clone size, V gene, CDR3 DNA, CDR3 protein. A D gene is named only where the DNA matches it firmly. Not all rows give a size; the values are once, few, many and, for expanded clones, a class.

TRBD1 TRBJ2-2 - TRBV19 TGTGCCAGTAGTATAGGACAGGGGGCCGGGGAGCTGTTTTTT CASSIGQGAGELFF
- TRBJ1-5 - TRBV19 TGTGCCAGTAGTATAGATAGCCATCAGCCCCAGCATTTT CASSIDSHQPQHF
TRBD1 TRBJ1-2 - TRBV28 TGTGCCAGCAGTTTACCGGCAGGGGGCCCTCATGGCTACACCTTC CASSLPAGGPHGYTF
- TRBJ1-2 - TRBV11-2 TGTGCCAGCAGCGACCCGCTCGGGAGGGTCCGGGATTATGGCTACACCTTC CASSDPLGRVRDYGYTF
- TRBJ2-7 - TRBV5-6 TGTGCCAGCAGCGGGCTTTCACACGAGCAGTACTTC CASSGLSHEQYF
TRBD2 TRBJ2-5 - TRBV2 TGTGCCAGCAGTGTCCGTGGTGGCGGGGGGGCGGAGACCCAGTACTTC CASSVRGGGGAETQYF
- TRBJ2-7 - TRBV11-2 TGTGCCAGCAGCTTAGATCGAGGACAGATGCGGGAGCAGTACTTC CASSLDRGQMREQYF
- TRBJ1-1 - TRBV19 TGTGCCAGCAAGACTCAATTTAACACTGAAGCTTTCTTT CASKTQFNTEAFF
TRBD2 TRBJ2-2 - TRBV2 TGTGCCAGCCGCGAGACTAGCGGGACTTACACCGGGGAGCTGTTTTTT CASRETSGTYTGELFF
- TRBJ2-5 - TRBV20-1 TGCAGTGCTAGAGTACAAGAGACCCAGTACTTC CSARVQETQYF
TRBD1 TRBJ1-1 - TRBV6-5 TGTGCCAGCAGTTACACCACAGGGGGTCGAGCTTTCTTT CASSYTTGGRAFF
TRBD1 TRBJ1-4 - TRBV6-1 TGTGCCAGCAGCGAAGGACAGGGGGCACTAGAAAAACTGTTTTTT CASSEGQGALEKLFF
- TRBJ2-1 - TRBV14 TGTGCCAGCAGCCTCGAACAGACGTTTTACAATGAGCAGTTCTTC CASSLEQTFYNEQFF
- TRBJ1-2 - TRBV2 TGTGCCAGCAGACACAGGGAACCCAACTATGGCTACACCTTC CASRHREPNYGYTF
- TRBJ2-5 - TRBV5-1 TGCGCCAGCAGCTTGAATGTGGGAGTAGGGGAGACCCAGTACTTC CASSLNVGVGETQYF
- TRBJ1-5 - TRBV7-9 TGTGCCAGCAGCTTAGGGGCAGGGCGCAGCAATCAGCCCCAGCATTTT CASSLGAGRSNQPQHF
TRBD1 TRBJ2-2 - TRBV19 TGTGCCAGTACCCCGACAGGGCATCAGGCCGGGGAGCTGTTTTTT CASTPTGHQAGELFF
- TRBJ2-1 - TRBV7-8 TGTGCCAGCGGGAAAGGGAGTACCTACAATGAGCAGTTCTTC CASGKGSTYNEQFF
TRBD2 TRBJ2-7 - TRBV5-6 TGTGCCAGCAGCTTGGGGACTAGCTACTACGAGCAGTACTTC CASSLGTSYYEQYF
- TRBJ1-1 - TRBV12-5 TGTGCTAGTGGTGTATCGGGGGGCGCGAGTGGAAACACTGAAGCTTTCTTT CASGVSGGASGNTEAFF
TRBD2 TRBJ2-5 few TRBV3-1/TRBV3-2 TGTGCCAGCAGCACGCGACTAGCGGGTCAAGAGACCCAGTACTTC CASSTRLAGQETQYF
- TRBJ2-5 - TRBV5-1 TGCGCCAGCAGCAGGATCTCCAGGATGGAGACCCAGTACTTC CASSRISRMETQYF
TRBD1 TRBJ1-2 - TRBV3-1/TRBV3-2 TGTGCCAGCAGCCTAAGGACAGGGGAGGACTATGGCTACACCTTC CASSLRTGEDYGYTF
TRBD1 TRBJ1-2 - TRBV7-9 TGTGCCAGCAGCTCCCCGGACAGGGGAGACTATGGCTACACCTTC CASSSPDRGDYGYTF
TRBD1 TRBJ1-6 - TRBV3-1/TRBV3-2 TGTGCCAGCAGCCAAGGACAGGGAGGCTCACCCCTCCACTTT CASSQGQGGSPLHF
- TRBJ1-1 few TRBV5-1 TGCGCCAGCAGCTCCGATCGGGGGAACACTGAAGCTTTCTTT CASSSDRGNTEAFF
TRBD1 TRBJ1-2 - TRBV18 TGTGCCAGCTCGCCTGACAGGGACGGTGGCTACACCTTC CASSPDRDGGYTF
- TRBJ1-5 - TRBV5-4 TGTGCCAGCACCCGTGGACAGAATACTTTAGAAAGCAATCAGCCCCAGCATTTT CASTRGQNTLESNQPQHF
- TRBJ1-3 - TRBV28 TGTGCCAGCAGGGGGGGACGATTCTCTGGAAACACCATATATTTT CASRGGRFSGNTIYF